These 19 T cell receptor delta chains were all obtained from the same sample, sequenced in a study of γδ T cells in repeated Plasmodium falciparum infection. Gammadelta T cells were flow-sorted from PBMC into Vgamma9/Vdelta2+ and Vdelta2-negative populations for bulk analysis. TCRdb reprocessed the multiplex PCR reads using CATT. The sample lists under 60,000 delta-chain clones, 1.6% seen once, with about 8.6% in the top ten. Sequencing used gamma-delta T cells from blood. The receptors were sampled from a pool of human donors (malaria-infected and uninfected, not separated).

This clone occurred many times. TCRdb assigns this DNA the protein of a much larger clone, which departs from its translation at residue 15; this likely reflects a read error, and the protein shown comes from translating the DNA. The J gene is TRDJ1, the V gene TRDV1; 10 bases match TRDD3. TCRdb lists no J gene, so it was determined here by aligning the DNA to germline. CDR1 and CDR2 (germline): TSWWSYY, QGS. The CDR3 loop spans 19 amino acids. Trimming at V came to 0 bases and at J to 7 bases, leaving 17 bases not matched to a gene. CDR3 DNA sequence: TGTGCTCTTGGGGAACTCAGGTCTCCCTTACTGGGGGATCCCAGTAAACTCATCTTT. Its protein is CALGELRSPLLGDPSKLIF.

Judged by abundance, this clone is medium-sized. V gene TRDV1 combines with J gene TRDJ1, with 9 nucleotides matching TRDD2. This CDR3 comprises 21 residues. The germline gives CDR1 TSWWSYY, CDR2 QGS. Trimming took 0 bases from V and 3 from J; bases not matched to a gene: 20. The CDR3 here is CALGELANLPTSTVGSDKLIF. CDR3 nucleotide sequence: TGTGCTCTTGGGGAACTAGCCAACCTTCCTACGTCAACGGTTGGATCCGATAAACTCATCTTT.

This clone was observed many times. DNA for the CDR3: TGTGCTCTTGGGGAACTAAACTACCTGGGGGTCCCCTCCTGGGACACCCGACAGATGTTTTTC. This codes for CALGELNYLGVPSWDTRQMFF. The rearrangement joins TRDV1 to TRDJ3, with 7 bases lining up with TRDD3. The germline V gene encodes CDR1 TSWWSYY and CDR2 QGS. V was clipped by 0 bases and J by 0 bases; unmatched bases: 11. The CDR3 has 21 amino acids.

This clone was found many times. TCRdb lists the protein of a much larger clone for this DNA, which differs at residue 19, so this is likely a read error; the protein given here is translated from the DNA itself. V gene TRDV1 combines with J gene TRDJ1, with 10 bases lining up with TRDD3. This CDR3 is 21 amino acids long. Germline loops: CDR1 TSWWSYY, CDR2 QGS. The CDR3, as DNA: TGTGCTCTTGGGGGGCCTACGGGTACTGGGGGATCACTCTCTTACACCGATAAACCCATCTTT. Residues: CALGGPTGTGGSLSYTDKPIF.

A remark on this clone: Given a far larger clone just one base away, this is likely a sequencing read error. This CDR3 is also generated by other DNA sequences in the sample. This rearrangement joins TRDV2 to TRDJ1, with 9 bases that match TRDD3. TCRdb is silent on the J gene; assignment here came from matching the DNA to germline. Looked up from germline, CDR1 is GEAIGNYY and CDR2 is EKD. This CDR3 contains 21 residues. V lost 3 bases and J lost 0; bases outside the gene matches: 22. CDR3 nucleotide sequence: TGTGCCTGTGACCCGATCCCCCGTACTGGCCAGGGGATACGGTACACCGATAAACTCATCTTT. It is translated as CACDPIPRTGQGIRYTDKLIF.

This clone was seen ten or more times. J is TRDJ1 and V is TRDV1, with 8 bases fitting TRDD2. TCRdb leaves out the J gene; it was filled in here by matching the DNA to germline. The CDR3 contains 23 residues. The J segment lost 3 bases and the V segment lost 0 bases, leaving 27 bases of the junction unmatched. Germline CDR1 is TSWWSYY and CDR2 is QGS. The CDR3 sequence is CALGELRVFLRKGRGQEADKLIF. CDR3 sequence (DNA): TGTGCTCTTGGGGAACTCAGGGTCTTCCTACGTAAAGGGAGAGGTCAGGAAGCCGATAAACTCATCTTT.

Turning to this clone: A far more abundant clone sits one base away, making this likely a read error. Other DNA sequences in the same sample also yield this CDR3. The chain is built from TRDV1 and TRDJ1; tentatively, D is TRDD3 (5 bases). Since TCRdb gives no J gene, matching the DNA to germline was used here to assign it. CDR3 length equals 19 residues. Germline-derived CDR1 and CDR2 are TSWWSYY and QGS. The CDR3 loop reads CALGEPSRPYSWYTDKLIF. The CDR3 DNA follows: TGTGCTCTAGGGGAACCGTCCCGCCCGTATTCATGGTACACCGATAAACTCATCTTT.

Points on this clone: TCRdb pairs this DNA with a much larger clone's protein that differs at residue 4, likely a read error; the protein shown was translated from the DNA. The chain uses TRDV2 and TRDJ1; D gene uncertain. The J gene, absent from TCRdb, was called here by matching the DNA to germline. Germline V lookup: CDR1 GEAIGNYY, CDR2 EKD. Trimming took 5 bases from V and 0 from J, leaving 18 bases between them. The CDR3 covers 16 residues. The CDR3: CACGTIGPLYTDKLIF. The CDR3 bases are TGTGCCTGTGGCACGATCGGGCCCTTGTACACCGATAAACTCATCTTT.

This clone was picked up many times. The CDR3 DNA is TGTGCTCTTGGGGATCCAACTAGATCGTACACCGATAAACTCATCTTT. This codes for CALGDPTRSYTDKLIF. The V gene is TRDV1, the J gene TRDJ1; D not certain. TCRdb leaves out the J gene; it was filled in here by matching the DNA to germline. The ends were cut back, 3 bases at V and 0 bases at J, with 14 bases in the middle. The CDR3 is made up of 16 amino acids. Per germline, CDR1 TSWWSYY and CDR2 QGS.

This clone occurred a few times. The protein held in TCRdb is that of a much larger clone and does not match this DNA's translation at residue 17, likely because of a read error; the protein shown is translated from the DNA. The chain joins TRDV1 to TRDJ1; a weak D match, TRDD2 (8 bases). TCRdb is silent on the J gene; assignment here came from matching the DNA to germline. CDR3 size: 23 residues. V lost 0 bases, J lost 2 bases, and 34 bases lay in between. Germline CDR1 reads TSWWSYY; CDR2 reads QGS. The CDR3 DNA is TGTGCTCTTGGGGAACTGGGCTTCCTACGAGGGGTTCAGGGCTGGGGGGCGACCGATAAACTCATCTTT. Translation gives CALGELGFLRGVQGWGATDKLIF.

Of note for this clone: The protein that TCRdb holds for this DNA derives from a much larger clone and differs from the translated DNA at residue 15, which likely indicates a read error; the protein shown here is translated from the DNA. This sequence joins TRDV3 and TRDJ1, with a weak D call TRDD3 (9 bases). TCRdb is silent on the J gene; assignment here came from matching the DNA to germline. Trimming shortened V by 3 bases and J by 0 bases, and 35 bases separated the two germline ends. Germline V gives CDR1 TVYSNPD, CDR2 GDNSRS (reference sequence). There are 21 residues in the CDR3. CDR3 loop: CAFTHFLLGLTGDTHTDKLIF. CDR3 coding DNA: TGTGCCTTCACCCACTTCCTACTCGGTTTAACGGGGGATACCCACACCGATAAACTCATCTTT.

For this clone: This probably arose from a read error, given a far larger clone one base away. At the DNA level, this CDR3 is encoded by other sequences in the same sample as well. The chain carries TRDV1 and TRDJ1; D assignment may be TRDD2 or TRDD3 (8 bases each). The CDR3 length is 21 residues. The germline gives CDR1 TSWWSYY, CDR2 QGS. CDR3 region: CALGEVFLRFWGKLYTDKLIF. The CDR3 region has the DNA TGTGCGCTTGGGGAGGTCTTCCTACGATTCTGGGGGAAACTGTACACCGATAAACTCATCTTT.

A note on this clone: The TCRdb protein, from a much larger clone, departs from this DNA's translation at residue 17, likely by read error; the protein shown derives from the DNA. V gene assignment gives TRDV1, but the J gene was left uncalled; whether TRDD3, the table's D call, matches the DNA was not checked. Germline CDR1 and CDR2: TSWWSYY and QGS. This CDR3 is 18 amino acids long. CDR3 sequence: CALGDGSWGIRDTDKLTF. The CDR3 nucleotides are TGTGCTCTTGGGGACGGCTCCTGGGGGATACGAGACACCGATAAACTCACCTTT.

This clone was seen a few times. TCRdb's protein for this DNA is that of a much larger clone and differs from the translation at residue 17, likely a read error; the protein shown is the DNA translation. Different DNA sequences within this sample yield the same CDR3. CDR3 nucleotide sequence: TGTGCTCTTGGGGAGCTCGAGTTTTACCTGTTCAGAGGTGGGATACACCGCATCACCGATAAACTCATCTTT. As protein: CALGELEFYLFRGGIHRITDKLIF. V usage is TRDV1 and J usage is TRDJ1; 7 bases are shared with TRDD3. From germline, CDR1 is TSWWSYY and CDR2 QGS. The V gene end was trimmed by 3 bases and the J gene end by 1 base; junction bases not matched to a gene: 32. CDR3 size: 24 residues.

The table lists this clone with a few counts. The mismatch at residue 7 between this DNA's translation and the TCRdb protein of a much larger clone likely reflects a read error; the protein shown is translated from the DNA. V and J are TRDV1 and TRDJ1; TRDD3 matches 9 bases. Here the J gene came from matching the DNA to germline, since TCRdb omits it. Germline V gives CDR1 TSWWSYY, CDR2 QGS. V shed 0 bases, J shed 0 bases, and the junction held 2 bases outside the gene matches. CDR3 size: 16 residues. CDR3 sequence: CALGELRGIHTDKLIF. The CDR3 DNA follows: TGTGCTCTTGGGGAACTAAGGGGGATACACACCGATAAACTCATCTTT.

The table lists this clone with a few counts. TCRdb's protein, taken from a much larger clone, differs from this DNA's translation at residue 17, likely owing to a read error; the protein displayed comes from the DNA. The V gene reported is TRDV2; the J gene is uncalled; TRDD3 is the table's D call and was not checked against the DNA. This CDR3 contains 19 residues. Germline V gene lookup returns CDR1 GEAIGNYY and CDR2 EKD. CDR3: CACDTGQLGERMYTDKPIF. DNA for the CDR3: TGTGCCTGTGACACCGGCCAATTGGGGGAGCGGATGTACACCGATAAACCCATCTTT.

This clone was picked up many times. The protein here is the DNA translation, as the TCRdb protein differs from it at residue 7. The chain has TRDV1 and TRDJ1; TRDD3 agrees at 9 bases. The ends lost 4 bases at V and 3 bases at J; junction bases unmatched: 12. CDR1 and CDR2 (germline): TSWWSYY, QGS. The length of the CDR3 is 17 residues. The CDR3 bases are TGTGCTCTTGGGGTTGTTATTGGGGGATATCATCCCGATAAACTCATCTTT. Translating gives CALGVVIGGYHPDKLIF.

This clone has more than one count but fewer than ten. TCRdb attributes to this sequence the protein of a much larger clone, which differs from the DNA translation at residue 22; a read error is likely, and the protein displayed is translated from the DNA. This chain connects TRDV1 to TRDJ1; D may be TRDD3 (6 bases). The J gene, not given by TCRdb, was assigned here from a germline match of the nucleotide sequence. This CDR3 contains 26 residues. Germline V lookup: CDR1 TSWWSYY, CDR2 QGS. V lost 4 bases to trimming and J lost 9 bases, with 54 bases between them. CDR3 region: CALGGIRCIAAPNAGGDLPGDAELIF. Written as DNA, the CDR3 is TGTGCTCTTGGGGGGATTAGGTGCATAGCTGCACCAAATGCCGGGGGCGATTTACCTGGGGATGCGGAACTCATCTTT.

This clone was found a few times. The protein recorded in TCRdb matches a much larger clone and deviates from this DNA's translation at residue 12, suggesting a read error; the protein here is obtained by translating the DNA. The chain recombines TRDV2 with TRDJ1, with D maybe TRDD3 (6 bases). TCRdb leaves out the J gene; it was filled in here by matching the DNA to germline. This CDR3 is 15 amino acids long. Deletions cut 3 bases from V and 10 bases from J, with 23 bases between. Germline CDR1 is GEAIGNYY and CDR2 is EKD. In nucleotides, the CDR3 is TGTGCCTGTGACGTCTGGGGTAACTCGAACGCTATACTCATCTTT. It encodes CACDVWGNSNAILIF.